This T cell receptor (beta chain) emerged from a study of blood T cell repertoires in COVID-19 (dated by TCRdb to the early 2020s). As for the study more broadly: Samples from collaborators originated in the United States, Italy and Spain and spanned both the acute and convalescent phases of COVID-19. The material from the prospective study consisted of cDNA or gDNA derived from T cells, B-cell-depleted T cells, or PBMCs. Deeply sampled blood TCRbeta repertoires from subjects exposed to, actively infected with, or recovered from COVID-19 were included in the dataset. The repertoires were released in a freely available public database meant as a resource for research on the immune response to SARS-CoV-2. The samples were drawn from the first 160 participants of the ongoing ImmuneRACE study and from 1,254 subjects provided by 6 global collaborators. Sample metadata almost always included a de-identified subject ID, COVID-19 status, age in years and sex. Where HLA class I and class II types were available, the types were taken from metadata supplied by the sample provider, not from assay-based typing.

Points the paper makes about the study in general: The quantity of clinical and demographic metadata differed by source and by participant and was supplied without curation.

Whole blood was collected in K2EDTA tubes by collaborating institutions according to the institutions' own protocols. Collaborator samples were shipped for TCRbeta analysis as frozen whole blood, isolated PBMCs, or DNA extracted from either sample type. With regard to this clone: Its antigen specificity is not known. Per-base quality was not reported, and no clone a single base away is much larger than it.

TCRbeta CDR3 regions were amplified from genomic DNA by means of the immunoSEQ Assay, a bias-controlled multiplex PCR. As for the authors' bioinformatics: Within the assay, amplification of reference gene primers was used to estimate how many nucleated cells each sample contained. Sequence reads were collapsed and filtered to measure the absolute abundance of every unique TCRbeta CDR3 rearrangement. For each sample, productive Simpson clonality was calculated as the square root of Simpson's diversity index over productive rearrangements. The table was pulled from immuneACCESS by TCRdb, which kept in-frame rearrangements only. Such tables lose some clones; where checked, under half of the loss comes from unresolved V genes, and the rest has no known cause. That table furnishes V, J and clone size, whereas the DNA furnished D and trimming. The sample table contains about 25,000 clones; only one count was recorded for approximately 88% of them. The ten largest make up 4% to 5.5% of the sample.

Between the V and J ends, shortened by 0 bases and 0 bases respectively, the junction contains 15 bases. Sequences SGHRS (CDR1) and YFSETQ (CDR2) are obtained from the germline V gene. The CDR3 spans 18 residues, from the cysteine through the phenylalanine. Only the CDR3 part of the read is kept: 54 bases, read in frame from the first base. This TCR was sampled from a man aged 65 to 85 with active COVID-19. Sample: peripheral blood. Recombination connected TRBV5-1 to TRBJ2-2; the D gene is not confidently resolved. The CDR3: CASSLALSFSANTGELFF. The bases are TGCGCCAGCAGCTTGGCCTTGAGTTTTAGTGCGAACACCGGGGAGCTGTTTTTT.